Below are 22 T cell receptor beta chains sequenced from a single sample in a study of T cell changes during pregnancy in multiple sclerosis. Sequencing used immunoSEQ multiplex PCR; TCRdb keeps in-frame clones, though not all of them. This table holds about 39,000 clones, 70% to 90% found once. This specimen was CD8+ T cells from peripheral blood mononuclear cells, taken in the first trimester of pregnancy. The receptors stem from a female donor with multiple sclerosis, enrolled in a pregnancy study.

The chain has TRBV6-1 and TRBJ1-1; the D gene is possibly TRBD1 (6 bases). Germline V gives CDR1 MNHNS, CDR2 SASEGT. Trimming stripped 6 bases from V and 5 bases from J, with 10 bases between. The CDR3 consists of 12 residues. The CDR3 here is CASRGDKTEAFF. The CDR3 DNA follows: TGTGCCAGCAGGGGGGACAAAACTGAAGCTTTCTTT.

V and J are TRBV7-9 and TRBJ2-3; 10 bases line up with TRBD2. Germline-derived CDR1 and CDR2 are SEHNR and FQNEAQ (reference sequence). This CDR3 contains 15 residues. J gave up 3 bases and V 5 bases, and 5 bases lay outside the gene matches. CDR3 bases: TGTGCCAGCAGCCCGCCGGGACTAGCGACAGATACGCAGTATTTT. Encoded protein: CASSPPGLATDTQYF. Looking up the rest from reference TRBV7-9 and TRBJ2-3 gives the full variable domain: DTGVSQNPRHKITKRGQNVTFRCDPISEHNRLYWYRQTLGQGPEFLTYFQNEAQLEKSRLLSDRFSAERPKGSFSTLEIQRTEQGDSAMYLCASSPPGLATDTQYFGPGTRLTVL.

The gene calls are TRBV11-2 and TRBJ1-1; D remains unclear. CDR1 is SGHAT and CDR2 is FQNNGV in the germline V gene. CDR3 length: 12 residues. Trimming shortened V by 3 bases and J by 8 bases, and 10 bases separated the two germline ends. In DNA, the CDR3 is TGTGCCAGCAGCTTCGCTAAGTTGGAAGCTTTCTTT. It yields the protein CASSFAKLEAFF.

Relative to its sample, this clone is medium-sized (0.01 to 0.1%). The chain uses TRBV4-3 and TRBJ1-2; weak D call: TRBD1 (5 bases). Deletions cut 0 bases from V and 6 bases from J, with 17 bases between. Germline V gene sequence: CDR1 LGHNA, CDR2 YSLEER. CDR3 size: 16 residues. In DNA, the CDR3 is TGCGCCAGCAGCCAAGAATCTGCAGGGAATTGGGATGGCTACACCTTC. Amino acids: CASSQESAGNWDGYTF.

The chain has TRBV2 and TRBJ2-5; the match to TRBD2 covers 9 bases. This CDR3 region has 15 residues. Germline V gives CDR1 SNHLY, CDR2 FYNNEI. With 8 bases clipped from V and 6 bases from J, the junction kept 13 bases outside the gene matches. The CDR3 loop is CASRSSGALSQTQYF. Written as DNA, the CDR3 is TGTGCCAGCCGTTCTAGCGGGGCCTTATCGCAGACCCAGTACTTC.

The CDR3 spells CAISEPLLQGTSMIRSGNTIYF. DNA of the CDR3: TGTGCCATCAGTGAGCCACTTCTACAGGGGACCTCTATGATCCGCTCTGGAAACACCATATATTTT. J is TRBJ1-3 and V is TRBV10-3; 7 bases agree with TRBD1. Trimming removed 2 bases from V and 0 bases from J; junction bases left unmatched: 22. The CDR3 has 22 amino acids. Germline-derived CDR1 and CDR2 are ENHRY and SYGVKD.

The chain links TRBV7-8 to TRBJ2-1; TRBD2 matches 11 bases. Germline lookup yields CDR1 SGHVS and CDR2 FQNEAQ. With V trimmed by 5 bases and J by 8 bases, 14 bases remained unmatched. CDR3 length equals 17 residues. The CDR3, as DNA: TGTGCCAGCAGCCCTACTAGCGGGGGCCCACGGTCGGATGAGCAGTTCTTC. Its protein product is CASSPTSGGPRSDEQFF.

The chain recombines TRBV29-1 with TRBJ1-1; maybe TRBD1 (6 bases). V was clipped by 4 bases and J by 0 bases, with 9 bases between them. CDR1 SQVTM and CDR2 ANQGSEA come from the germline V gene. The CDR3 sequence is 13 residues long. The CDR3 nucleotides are TGCAGCGTTGTAGGACAGATGAACACTGAAGCTTTCTTT. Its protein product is CSVVGQMNTEAFF.

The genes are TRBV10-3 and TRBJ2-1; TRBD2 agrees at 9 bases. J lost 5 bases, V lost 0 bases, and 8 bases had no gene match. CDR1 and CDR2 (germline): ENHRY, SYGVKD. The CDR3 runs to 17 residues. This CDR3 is CAISESTSGYNNNEQFF. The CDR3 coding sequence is TGTGCCATCAGTGAGTCAACTAGCGGGTACAATAACAATGAGCAGTTCTTC.

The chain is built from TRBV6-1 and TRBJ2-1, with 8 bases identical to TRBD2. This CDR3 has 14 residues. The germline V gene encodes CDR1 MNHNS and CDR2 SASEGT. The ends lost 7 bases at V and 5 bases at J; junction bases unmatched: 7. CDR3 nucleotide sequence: TGTGCCAGCATTAGGCGGGGGGCAGACAATGAGCAGTTCTTC. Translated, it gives CASIRRGADNEQFF.

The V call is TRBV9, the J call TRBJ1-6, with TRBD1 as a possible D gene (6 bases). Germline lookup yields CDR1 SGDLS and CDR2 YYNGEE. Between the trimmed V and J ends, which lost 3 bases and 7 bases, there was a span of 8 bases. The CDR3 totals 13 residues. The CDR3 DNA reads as TGTGCCAGCAGCGGACAGGCAAATTCACCCCTCCACTTT. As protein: CASSGQANSPLHF.

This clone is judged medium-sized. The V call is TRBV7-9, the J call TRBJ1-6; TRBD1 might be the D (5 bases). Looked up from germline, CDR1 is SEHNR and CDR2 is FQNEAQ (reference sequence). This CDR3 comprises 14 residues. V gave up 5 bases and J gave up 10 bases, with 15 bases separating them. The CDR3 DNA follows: TGTGCCAGCAGCCCTGGGGGGGATGCGTCACCCCTCCACTTT. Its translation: CASSPGGDASPLHF.

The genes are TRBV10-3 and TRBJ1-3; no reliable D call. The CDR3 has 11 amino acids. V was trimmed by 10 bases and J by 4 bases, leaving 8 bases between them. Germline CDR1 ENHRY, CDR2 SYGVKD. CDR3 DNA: TGTGCCACCAGCTTGGGAAACACCATATATTTT. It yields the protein CATSLGNTIYF.

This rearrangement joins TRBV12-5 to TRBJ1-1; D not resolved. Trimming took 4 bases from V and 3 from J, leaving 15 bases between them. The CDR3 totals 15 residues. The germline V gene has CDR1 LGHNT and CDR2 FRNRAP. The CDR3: CASGCPLYSYTEAFF. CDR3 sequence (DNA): TGTGCTAGTGGTTGCCCCCTTTACAGCTACACTGAAGCTTTCTTT.

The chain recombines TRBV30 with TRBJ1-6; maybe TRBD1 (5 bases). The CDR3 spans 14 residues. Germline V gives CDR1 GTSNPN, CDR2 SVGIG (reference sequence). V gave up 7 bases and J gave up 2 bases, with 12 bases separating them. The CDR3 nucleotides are TGTGCCTCTGAACAGGCTACCTATAATTCACCCCTCCACTTT. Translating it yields CASEQATYNSPLHF.

CDR3 sequence: CASSPTGTYEQYF. DNA for the CDR3: TGTGCCAGCTCACCAACCGGGACCTACGAGCAGTACTTC. The rearrangement uses TRBV18 and TRBJ2-7, with D maybe TRBD2 (5 bases). With 2 bases removed from V and 2 bases from J, the gap between germline ends came to 7 bases. From germline, CDR1 is KGHSH and CDR2 LQKENI. The CDR3 is made up of 13 amino acids.

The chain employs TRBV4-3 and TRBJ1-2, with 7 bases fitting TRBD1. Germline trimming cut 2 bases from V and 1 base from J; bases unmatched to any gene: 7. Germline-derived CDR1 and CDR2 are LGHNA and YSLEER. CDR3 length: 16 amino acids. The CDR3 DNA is TGCGCCAGCAGCCAATATCGGAGGGGGCATAACTATGGCTACACCTTC. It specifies CASSQYRRGHNYGYTF.

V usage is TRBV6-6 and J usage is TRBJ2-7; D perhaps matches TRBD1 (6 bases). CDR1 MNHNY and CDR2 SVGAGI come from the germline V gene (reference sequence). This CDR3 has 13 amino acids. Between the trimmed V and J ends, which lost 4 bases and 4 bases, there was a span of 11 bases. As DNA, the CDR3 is TGTGCCAGCAGTTTTACACAGGGTTACGAGCAGTACTTC. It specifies CASSFTQGYEQYF.

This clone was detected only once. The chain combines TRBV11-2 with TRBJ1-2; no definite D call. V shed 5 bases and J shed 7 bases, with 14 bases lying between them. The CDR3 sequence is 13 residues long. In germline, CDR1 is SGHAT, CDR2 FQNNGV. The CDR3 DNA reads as TGTGCCAGCAGCGCGGGTGTTGCGGGTGGCTACACCTTC. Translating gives CASSAGVAGGYTF. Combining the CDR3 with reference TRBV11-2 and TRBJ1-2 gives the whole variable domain EAGVAQSPRYKIIEKRQSVAFWCNPISGHATLYWYQQILGQGPKLLIQFQNNGVVDDSQLPKDRFSAERLKGVDSTLKIQPAKLEDSAVYLCASSAGVAGGYTFGSGTRLTVV.

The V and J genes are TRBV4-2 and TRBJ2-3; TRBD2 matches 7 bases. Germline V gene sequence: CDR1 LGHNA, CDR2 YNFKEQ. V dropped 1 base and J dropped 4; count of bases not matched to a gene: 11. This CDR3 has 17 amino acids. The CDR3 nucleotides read TGTGCCAGCAGCCAAGGTCCCGGGGGTGCGGGGGCAGATACGCAGTATTTT. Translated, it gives CASSQGPGGAGADTQYF.

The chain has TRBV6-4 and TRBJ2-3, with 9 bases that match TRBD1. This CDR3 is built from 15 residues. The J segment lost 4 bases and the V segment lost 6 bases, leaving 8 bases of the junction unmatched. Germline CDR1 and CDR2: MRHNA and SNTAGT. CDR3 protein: CASSQATGGSDTQYF. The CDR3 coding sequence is TGTGCCAGCAGCCAAGCAACAGGGGGCTCAGATACGCAGTATTTT.

The CDR3 here is CAGGDQSYEQYF. CDR3 coding DNA: TGTGCCGGCGGGGACCAATCCTACGAGCAGTACTTC. J is TRBJ2-7 and V is TRBV2, with a tentative D call TRBD2 (6 bases). V dropped 11 bases and J dropped 1 base, with 12 bases sitting between them. CDR1 SNHLY and CDR2 FYNNEI come from the germline V gene. The CDR3 contains 12 residues.